Included here is one T cell receptor beta chain sequence, with context. Its target is not known. TCRdb re-derived calls from the 5' RACE reads in MiXCR, one entry per CDR3 protein. Among 700,000 to 850,000 distinct CDR3 sequences listed, 12% were seen once. The data belong to a study of CD8 T cells in ankylosing spondylitis. Germline V lookup: CDR1 SGHTA, CDR2 FQGTGA. The CDR3 loop spans 13 amino acids. V was pared by 1 base and J by 6 bases, with 6 bases between. Overall study results and limits: Blood of patients with ankylosing spondylitis appeared to be characterized by a TCR beta motif of several highly homologous variants.

The sequence came from a male donor with ankylosing spondylitis. The chain couples TRBV7-3 to TRBJ2-2, with D possibly matching TRBD2 (5 bases). The material sequenced was blood, either unsorted or a sorted T cell fraction (not recorded which). The CDR3 sequence: CASSLNGAGELFF. In nucleotides, the CDR3 is TGTGCCAGCAGCTTAAACGGGGCCGGGGAGCTGTTTTTT.